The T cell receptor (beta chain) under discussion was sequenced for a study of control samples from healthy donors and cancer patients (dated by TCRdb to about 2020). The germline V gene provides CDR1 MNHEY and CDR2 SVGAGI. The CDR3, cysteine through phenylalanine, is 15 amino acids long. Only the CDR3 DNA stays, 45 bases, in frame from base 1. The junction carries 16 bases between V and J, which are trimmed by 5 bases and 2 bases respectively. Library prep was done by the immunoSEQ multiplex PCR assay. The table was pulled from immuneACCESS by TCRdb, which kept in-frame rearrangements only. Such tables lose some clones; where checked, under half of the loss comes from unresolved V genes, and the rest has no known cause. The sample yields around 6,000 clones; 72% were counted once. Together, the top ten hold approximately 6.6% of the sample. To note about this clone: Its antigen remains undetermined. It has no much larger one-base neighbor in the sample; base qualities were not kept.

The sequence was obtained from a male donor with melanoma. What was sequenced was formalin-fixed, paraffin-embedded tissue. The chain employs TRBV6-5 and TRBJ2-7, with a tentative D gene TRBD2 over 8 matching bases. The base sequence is TGTGCCAGCAGTACGGGGGGGACAGCACCCTACGAGCAGTACTTC. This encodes CASSTGGTAPYEQYF.